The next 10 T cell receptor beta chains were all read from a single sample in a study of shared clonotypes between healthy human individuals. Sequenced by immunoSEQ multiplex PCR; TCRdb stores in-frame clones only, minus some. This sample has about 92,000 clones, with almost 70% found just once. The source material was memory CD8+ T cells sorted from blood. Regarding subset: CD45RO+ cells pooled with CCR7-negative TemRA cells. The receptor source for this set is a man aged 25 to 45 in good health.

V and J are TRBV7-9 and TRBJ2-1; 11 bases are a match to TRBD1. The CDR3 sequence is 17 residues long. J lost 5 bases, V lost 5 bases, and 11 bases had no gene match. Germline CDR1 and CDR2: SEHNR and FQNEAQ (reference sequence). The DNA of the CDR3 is TGTGCCAGCAGCAAGCGGACAGGGGGCCCGGGGGACAATGAGCAGTTCTTC. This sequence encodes CASSKRTGGPGDNEQFF.

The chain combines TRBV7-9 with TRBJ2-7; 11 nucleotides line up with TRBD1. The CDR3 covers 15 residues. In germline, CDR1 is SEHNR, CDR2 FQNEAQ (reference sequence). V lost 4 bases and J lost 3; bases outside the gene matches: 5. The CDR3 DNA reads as TGTGCCAGCAGCTCAACCGGGACAGGGGGCTACGAGCAGTACTTC. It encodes CASSSTGTGGYEQYF.

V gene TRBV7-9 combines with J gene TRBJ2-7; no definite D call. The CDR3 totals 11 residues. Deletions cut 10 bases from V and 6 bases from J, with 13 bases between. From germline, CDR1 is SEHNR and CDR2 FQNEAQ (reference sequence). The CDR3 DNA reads TGTGCCATCTCTGTCGGGCTCGAGCAGTACTTC. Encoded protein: CAISVGLEQYF.

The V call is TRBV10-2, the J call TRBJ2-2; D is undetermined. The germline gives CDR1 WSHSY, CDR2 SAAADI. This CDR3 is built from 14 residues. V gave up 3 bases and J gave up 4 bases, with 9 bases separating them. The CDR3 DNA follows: TGCGCCAGCAGTGAAGGTACTATCACCGGGGAGCTGTTTTTT. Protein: CASSEGTITGELFF.

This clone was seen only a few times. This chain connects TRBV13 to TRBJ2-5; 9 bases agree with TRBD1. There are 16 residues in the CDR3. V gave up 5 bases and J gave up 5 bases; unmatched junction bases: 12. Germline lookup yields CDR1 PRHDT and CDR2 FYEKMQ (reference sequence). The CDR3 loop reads CASSLRTGEHEETQYF. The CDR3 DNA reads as TGTGCCAGCAGCCTCCGGACAGGGGAACACGAGGAGACCCAGTACTTC.

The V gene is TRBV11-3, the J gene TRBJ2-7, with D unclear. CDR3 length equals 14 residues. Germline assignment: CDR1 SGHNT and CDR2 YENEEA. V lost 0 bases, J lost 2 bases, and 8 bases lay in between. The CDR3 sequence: CASSLEQWAYEQYF. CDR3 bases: TGTGCCAGCAGCTTAGAGCAGTGGGCCTACGAGCAGTACTTC. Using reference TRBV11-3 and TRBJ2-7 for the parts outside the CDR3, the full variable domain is EAGVVQSPRYKIIEKKQPVAFWCNPISGHNTLYWYLQNLGQGPELLIRYENEEAVDDSQLPKDRFSAERLKGVDSTLKIQPAELGDSAVYLCASSLEQWAYEQYFGPGTRLTVT.

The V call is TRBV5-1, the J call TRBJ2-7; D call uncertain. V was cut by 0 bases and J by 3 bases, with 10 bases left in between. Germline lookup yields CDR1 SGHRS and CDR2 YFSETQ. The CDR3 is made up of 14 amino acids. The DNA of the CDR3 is TGCGCCAGCAGCTTGGCCGCCGGCTTCTACGAGCAGTACTTC. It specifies CASSLAAGFYEQYF.

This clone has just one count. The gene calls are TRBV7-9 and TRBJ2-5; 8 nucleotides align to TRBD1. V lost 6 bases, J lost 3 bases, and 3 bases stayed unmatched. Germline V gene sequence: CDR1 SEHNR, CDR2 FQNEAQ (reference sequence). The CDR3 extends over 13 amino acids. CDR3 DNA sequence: TGTGCCAGCAGGACACAGGGGGAAGAGACCCAGTACTTC. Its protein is CASRTQGEETQYF.

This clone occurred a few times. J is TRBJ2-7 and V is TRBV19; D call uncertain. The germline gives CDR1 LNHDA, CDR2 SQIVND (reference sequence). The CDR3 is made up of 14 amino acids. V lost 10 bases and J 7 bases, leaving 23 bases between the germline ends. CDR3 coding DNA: TGTGCCACCAGTACCGGCCGAGAAGTAGCAGAGCAGTACTTC. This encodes CATSTGREVAEQYF. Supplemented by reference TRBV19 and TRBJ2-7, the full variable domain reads DGGITQSPKYLFRKEGQNVTLSCEQNLNHDAMYWYRQDPGQGLRLIYYSQIVNDFQKGDIAEGYSVSREKKESFPLTVTSAQKNPTAFYLCATSTGREVAEQYFGPGTRLTVT.

Written as DNA, the CDR3 is TGTGCCAGCAGTGTGGGACTAGCGAGCACAGATACGCAGTATTTT. Its translation: CASSVGLASTDTQYF. The gene calls are TRBV28 and TRBJ2-3, with 10 bases that match TRBD2. CDR1 is MDHEN and CDR2 is SYDVKM in the germline V gene. The trim removed 5 bases at V and 0 bases at J, leaving 2 bases unmatched. This CDR3 is built from 15 residues.